This T cell receptor (beta chain) was sequenced for a study of blood T cell repertoires in COVID-19 (dated by TCRdb to the early 2020s). Background for the entire study: Samples covering the acute and convalescent phases of COVID-19 were provided by collaborators in the United States, Italy and Spain. Where available, HLA class I and class II types were taken from metadata supplied by the sample provider and were not determined by assay-based typing. Nearly every sample came with metadata listing a de-identified subject ID, COVID-19 status, age in years and sex. A freely available public database, intended as a resource for researchers studying the immune response to SARS-CoV-2, is where the repertoires were released. The prospective study material was composed of cDNA or gDNA derived from T cells, B-cell-depleted T cells, or PBMCs. Deeply sampled blood TCRbeta repertoires from subjects exposed to, actively infected with, or recovered from COVID-19 were included in the dataset. Samples came from the ongoing ImmuneRACE study (first 160 participants) plus 1,254 subjects from 6 global collaborators. What the research found in general, with its limitations: The amount of clinical and demographic metadata varied by source and participant and was provided uncurated.

In the prospective study, participants were about 18 to 95 years old, resided in about two dozen geographic areas of the United States, and were enrolled through a virtual design. To assign participants to cohorts, the prospective study relied on clinical history that participants themselves reported in a screening survey and a study questionnaire. Exposed participants had been in contact with someone with a PCR-confirmed or clinician-diagnosed COVID-19 case within 2 weeks of study entry. In the prospective study, mobile phlebotomists collected whole blood, serum and a nasopharyngeal or oropharyngeal swab from each participant. Participants in the prospective study had the option to provide additional blood draws and questionnaires over a roughly two-month period. Prospective study blood samples were shipped either frozen or at room temperature before DNA extraction. Comments on this clone: Its target antigen remains unknown. Base qualities are missing; no much larger clone stands one base away.

The immunoSEQ Assay, a bias-controlled multiplex PCR, was used to amplify TCRbeta CDR3 regions from genomic DNA. The authors' pipeline ran thus. Nucleated cell counts per sample were estimated from amplification of reference gene primers within the assay. To quantify the absolute abundance of each unique TCRbeta CDR3 rearrangement, sequence reads were collapsed and filtered. Productive Simpson clonality was computed per sample as the square root of Simpson's diversity index over productive rearrangements. TCRdb's version of the immuneACCESS table is confined to in-frame rearrangements and falls short of the full clone set. An unresolved V gene accounts for under half of the shortfall where checked; the remainder is of unknown origin. Clone size and V and J calls were adopted from that table, with D and trimming inferred from the DNA. Counted in this sample were about 260,000 clones; 70% to 90% of them appeared once. About 0.95% of the sample belongs to the ten largest clones.

Sequencing was carried out using PBMCs or T cells enriched from blood (not recorded which). The receptor's source is a man in his fifties or sixties who had been exposed to COVID-19.

The CDR3 protein is CASSPGTSGTHETQYF. Read as DNA, the sequence is TGTGCCAGCAGTCCCGGGACTAGCGGGACTCACGAGACCCAGTACTTC. Recombination joined TRBV27 with TRBJ2-5; TRBD2 lines up with 13 middle nucleotides. The germline V gene (reference sequence) specifies MNHEY as CDR1 and SMNVEV as CDR2. The CDR3 runs 16 residues from the cysteine to the phenylalanine. Only CDR3 DNA remains: 48 bases, in frame from the first base. Germline trimming amounts to 5 bases on V and 5 bases on J, with 8 as the count of junction bases outside the gene matches.